This TCR beta chain was identified in a study of identical twins. Trimming took 3 bases from V and 10 from J, leaving 13 bases between them. Germline lookup yields CDR1 MNHEY and CDR2 SMNVEV (reference sequence). The CDR3 length is 13 residues. Turning to this clonotype: Its antigen is unknown.

Whole-study results and caveats: In cord blood, abundant beta clonotypes had fewer insertions; memory showed no trend.

One entry per CDR3 protein, called by TCRdb with MiXCR from the 5' RACE reads. The sample shows some 320,000 distinct CDR3 sequences, approximately 13% of them seen only once. These data were also filed under a second study, of yellow fever vaccine responses in identical twins.

The receptor was derived from a woman under 30 in good health. Material: CD8+ T cells sorted from blood. The rearrangement uses TRBV27 and TRBJ2-1; the D gene is possibly TRBD2 (5 bases). In DNA form, the CDR3 reads TGTGCCAGCAGTTTGAGGGTAGGCGGAGAGCAGTTCTTC. It translates to CASSLRVGGEQFF.